This T cell receptor (beta chain) was identified in a study of CD8+ T cells in alopecia areata. Germline CDR1 reads GTSNPN; CDR2 reads SVGIG (reference sequence). This CDR3 region has 13 residues. Trimming cost V 3 bases and J 4 bases; bases outside gene matches: 3. Reverse transcribed after extraction, RNA yielded cDNA as the sequencing template. Only in-frame clones appear in the TCRdb table, and some are missing; sequencing was by immunoSEQ multiplex PCR. The sample has about 160,000 clones, 50% to 70% seen once; the top ten hold roughly 0.99%. With regard to this clone: Its target is not known.

Treatment in this sample: oral pan-JAK inhibitor, 5-10 mg twice daily. The investigators collected lesional scalp punch biopsies and peripheral blood from alopecia areata patients. PBMCs provided sorted CD4+ and CD8+ T cells. Study results and limitations: Across lesional scalp, and particularly alopecia totalis/universalis, clonality surpassed that of normal scalp.

The material was CD4+ T cells sorted from blood, obtained at week 4, from a patient treated with tofacitinib. The TCR originated in a human donor with alopecia areata. This chain joins TRBV30 and TRBJ2-5; 9 bases agree with TRBD1. The CDR3 DNA is TGTGCCTGGAGAACAGGGGGCCGAGAGACCCAGTACTTC. This gives the protein CAWRTGGRETQYF. Full variable domain (remainder filled in from reference TRBV30 and TRBJ2-5): SQTIHQWPATLVQPVGSPLSLECTVEGTSNPNLYWYRQAAGRGLQLLFYSVGIGQISSEVPQNLSASRPQDRQFILSSKKLLLSDSGFYLCAWRTGGRETQYFGPGTRLLVL.